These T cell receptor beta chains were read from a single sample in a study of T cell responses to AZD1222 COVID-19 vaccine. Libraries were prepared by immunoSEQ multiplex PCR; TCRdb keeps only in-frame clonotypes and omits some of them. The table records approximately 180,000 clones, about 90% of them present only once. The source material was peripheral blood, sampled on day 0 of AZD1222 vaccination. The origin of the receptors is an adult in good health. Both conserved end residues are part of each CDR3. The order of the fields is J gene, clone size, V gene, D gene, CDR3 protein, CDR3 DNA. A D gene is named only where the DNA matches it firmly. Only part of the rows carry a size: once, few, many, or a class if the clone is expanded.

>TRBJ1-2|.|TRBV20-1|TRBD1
CSASNTGTENGYTF
TGCAGTGCTAGTAACACCGGGACAGAGAATGGCTACACCTTC
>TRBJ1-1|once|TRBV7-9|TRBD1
CASSPPGQVNLEAFF
TGTGCCAGCAGCCCCCCAGGACAGGTCAATCTTGAAGCTTTCTTT
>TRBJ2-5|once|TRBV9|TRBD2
CASSVAGDYLQETQYF
TGTGCCAGCAGCGTAGCTGGGGACTACCTACAAGAGACCCAGTACTTC
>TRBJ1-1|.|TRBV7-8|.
CASSLGPLDTEAFF
TGTGCCAGCAGCTTAGGGCCACTGGACACTGAAGCTTTCTTT
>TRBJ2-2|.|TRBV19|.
CASSPGFTGELFF
TGTGCCAGTAGTCCGGGGTTCACCGGGGAGCTGTTTTTT
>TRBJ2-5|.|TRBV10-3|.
CAIRSSGGLQETQYF
TGTGCCATCAGGTCATCGGGGGGCCTTCAAGAGACCCAGTACTTC
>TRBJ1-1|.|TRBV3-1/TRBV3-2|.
CASSQDLAANTEAFF
TGTGCCAGCAGCCAAGATCTGGCAGCGAACACTGAAGCTTTCTTT
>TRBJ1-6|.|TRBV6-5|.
CASSYSKGHPSPLHF
TGTGCCAGCAGTTACTCGAAGGGACACCCGTCACCCCTCCACTTT
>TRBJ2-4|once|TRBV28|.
CASNGGLAKNIQYF
TGTGCCAGCAACGGGGGGCTAGCCAAAAACATTCAGTACTTC
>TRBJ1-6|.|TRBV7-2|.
CASSLRAGKGRPLHF
TGTGCCAGCAGCTTACGGGCCGGCAAAGGTAGGCCCCTCCACTTT
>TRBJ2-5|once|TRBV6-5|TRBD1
CASSLTGSETQYF
TGTGCCAGCAGTTTGACAGGGTCGGAGACCCAGTACTTC
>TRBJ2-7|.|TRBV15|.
CATSRDPGRDGYEQYF
TGTGCCACCAGCAGAGACCCCGGAAGGGACGGCTACGAGCAGTACTTC
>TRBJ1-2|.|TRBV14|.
CASSQTGNYGYTF
TGTGCCAGCAGCCAAACAGGAAACTATGGCTACACCTTC
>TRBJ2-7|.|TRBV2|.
CASRRAFKPYEQYF
TGTGCCAGCCGCCGAGCCTTCAAACCCTACGAGCAGTACTTC
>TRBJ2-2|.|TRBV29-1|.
CSVPQPTGELFF
TGCAGCGTTCCCCAGCCAACCGGGGAGCTGTTTTTT
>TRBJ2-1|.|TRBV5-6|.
CASSFGNEQFF
TGTGCCAGCAGCTTCGGCAATGAGCAGTTCTTC
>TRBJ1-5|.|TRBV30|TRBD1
CAWSAGQGYQPQHF
TGTGCCTGGAGTGCGGGACAGGGGTACCAGCCCCAGCATTTT
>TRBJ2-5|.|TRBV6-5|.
CASRSQGKETQYF
TGTGCCAGCAGAAGTCAGGGGAAGGAGACCCAGTACTTC
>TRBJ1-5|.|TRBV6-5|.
CASSLSPFSNQPQHF
TGTGCCAGCAGTTTATCACCGTTTAGCAATCAGCCCCAGCATTTT
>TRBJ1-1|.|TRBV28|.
CASMGWRAEAFF
TGTGCCAGCATGGGTTGGAGGGCTGAAGCTTTCTTT
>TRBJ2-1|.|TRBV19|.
CASSRGVEQFF
TGTGCCAGTAGTAGGGGCGTCGAGCAGTTCTTC
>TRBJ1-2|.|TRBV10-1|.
CASSETGRNYGYTF
TGCGCCAGCAGCGAGACAGGACGAAACTATGGCTACACCTTC
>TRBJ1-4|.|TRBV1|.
CTTSQGVRTNEKLFF
TGCACCACCTCACAGGGGGTCCGAACTAATGAAAAACTGTTTTTT
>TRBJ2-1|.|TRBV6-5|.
CATTVGSSYNEQFF
TGTGCCACGACCGTAGGGAGCTCCTACAATGAGCAGTTCTTC
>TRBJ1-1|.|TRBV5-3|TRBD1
CARSVPGQGRHTEAFF
TGTGCCAGAAGCGTACCGGGACAGGGGAGGCACACTGAAGCTTTCTTT
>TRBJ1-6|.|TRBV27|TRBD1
CASSPGGLSYNSPLHF
TGTGCCAGCAGTCCAGGGGGCCTCTCCTATAATTCACCCCTCCACTTT
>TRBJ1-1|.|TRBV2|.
CASRTQSNTEAFF
TGTGCCAGTAGGACACAGTCAAACACTGAAGCTTTCTTT
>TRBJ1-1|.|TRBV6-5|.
CASSYYGSEAFF
TGTGCCAGCAGTTACTACGGCAGTGAAGCTTTCTTT
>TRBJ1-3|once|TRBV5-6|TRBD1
CASSKGTGAGNTIYF
TGTGCCAGCAGCAAAGGGACAGGGGCTGGAAACACCATATATTTT
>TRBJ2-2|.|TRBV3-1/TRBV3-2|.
CASSGLGAGTGTGELFF
TGTGCCAGCTCGGGACTTGGCGCGGGTACGGGCACCGGGGAGCTGTTTTTT
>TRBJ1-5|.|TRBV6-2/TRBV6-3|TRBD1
CASSRDRGFRPQHF
TGTGCCAGCAGCCGGGACAGGGGATTTCGGCCCCAGCATTTT
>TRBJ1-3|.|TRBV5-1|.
CASSLAPTTSGNTIYF
TGCGCCAGCAGCTTGGCCCCGACAACCTCTGGAAACACCATATATTTT
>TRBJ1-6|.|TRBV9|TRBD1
CASSTGTGNNSPLHF
TGTGCCAGCAGCACAGGGACAGGGAATAATTCACCCCTCCACTTT
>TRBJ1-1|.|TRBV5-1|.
CASSLGVANTEAFF
TGCGCCAGCAGCTTGGGCGTAGCGAACACTGAAGCTTTCTTT
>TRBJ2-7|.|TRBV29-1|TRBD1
CSVTTGASEQYF
TGCAGCGTAACTACAGGGGCATCCGAGCAGTACTTC
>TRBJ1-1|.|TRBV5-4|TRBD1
CASRPLDRGNTEAFF
TGTGCCAGCAGGCCCCTTGACAGGGGTAACACTGAAGCTTTCTTT
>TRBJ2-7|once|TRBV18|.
CASSPLDTSYEQYF
TGTGCCAGCTCACCCCTGGACACCTCCTACGAGCAGTACTTC
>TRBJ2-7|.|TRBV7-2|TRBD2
CASSLASLAGGFYEQYF
TGTGCCAGCAGCTTAGCATCACTAGCGGGGGGCTTCTACGAGCAGTACTTC
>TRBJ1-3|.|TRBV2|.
CASTEGNSGNTIYF
TGTGCCAGCACTGAAGGGAACTCTGGAAACACCATATATTTT
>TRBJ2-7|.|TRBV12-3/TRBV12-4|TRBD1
CASSLDRYYEQYF
TGTGCCAGCAGTTTGGACAGGTACTACGAGCAGTACTTC
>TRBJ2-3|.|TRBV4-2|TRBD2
CASSQETRGGGVGTDTQYF
TGTGCCAGCAGCCAGGAGACTCGCGGGGGTGGAGTAGGCACAGATACGCAGTATTTT
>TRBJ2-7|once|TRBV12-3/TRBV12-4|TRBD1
CASSFQTGNEQYF
TGTGCCAGCAGTTTCCAGACAGGGAACGAGCAGTACTTC
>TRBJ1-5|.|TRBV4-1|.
CASSQLRGNQPQHF
TGCGCCAGCAGCCAACTCAGGGGCAATCAGCCCCAGCATTTT
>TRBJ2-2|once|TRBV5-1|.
CASTYQKPGELFF
TGCGCCAGCACCTACCAAAAACCCGGGGAGCTGTTTTTT
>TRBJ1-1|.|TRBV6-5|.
CASSSQGSMNTEAFF
TGTGCCAGCAGTTCACAGGGATCAATGAACACTGAAGCTTTCTTT
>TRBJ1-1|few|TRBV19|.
CASTRRVRATEAFF
TGTGCCAGTACCCGAAGGGTGAGGGCGACTGAAGCTTTCTTT
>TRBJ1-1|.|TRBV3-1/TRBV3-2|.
CASSQVPTGSWGTEAFF
TGTGCCAGCAGCCAAGTTCCCACCGGGTCTTGGGGCACTGAAGCTTTCTTT
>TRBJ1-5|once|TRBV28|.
CASSLGLGRGQPQHF
TGTGCCAGCAGTTTGGGGCTGGGACGGGGTCAGCCCCAGCATTTT
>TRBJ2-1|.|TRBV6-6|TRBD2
CASRAPLAGGSNEQFF
TGTGCCAGCAGGGCTCCCCTAGCGGGGGGTTCAAATGAGCAGTTCTTC
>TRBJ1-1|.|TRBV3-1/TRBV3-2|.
CASSWTGEAFF
TGTGCCAGCAGCTGGACGGGAGAAGCTTTCTTT
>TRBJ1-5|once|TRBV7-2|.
CASSFLPGTAFGSNQPQHF
TGTGCCAGCAGCTTCCTACCCGGGACTGCGTTCGGGAGCAATCAGCCCCAGCATTTT
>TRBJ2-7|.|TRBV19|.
CASSIEGRRSYEQYF
TGTGCCAGTAGTATAGAGGGCAGGAGGTCCTACGAGCAGTACTTC
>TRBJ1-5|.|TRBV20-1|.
CSARAGGWGNQPQHF
TGCAGTGCTCGTGCGGGGGGCTGGGGCAATCAGCCCCAGCATTTT
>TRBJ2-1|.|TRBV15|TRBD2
CATSRGSQGGGREQFF
TGTGCCACCAGCAGAGGGAGTCAGGGCGGGGGACGAGAGCAGTTCTTC
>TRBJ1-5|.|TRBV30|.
CAWSEDGNNQPQHF
TGTGCCTGGAGTGAAGACGGAAACAATCAGCCCCAGCATTTT
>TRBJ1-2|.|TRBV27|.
CASSFVYSGQKNYGYTF
TGTGCCAGCAGTTTCGTTTATTCGGGACAAAAAAACTATGGCTACACCTTC
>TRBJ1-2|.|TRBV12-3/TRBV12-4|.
CAVGSGYGYTF
TGTGCCGTGGGGTCGGGCTATGGCTACACCTTC